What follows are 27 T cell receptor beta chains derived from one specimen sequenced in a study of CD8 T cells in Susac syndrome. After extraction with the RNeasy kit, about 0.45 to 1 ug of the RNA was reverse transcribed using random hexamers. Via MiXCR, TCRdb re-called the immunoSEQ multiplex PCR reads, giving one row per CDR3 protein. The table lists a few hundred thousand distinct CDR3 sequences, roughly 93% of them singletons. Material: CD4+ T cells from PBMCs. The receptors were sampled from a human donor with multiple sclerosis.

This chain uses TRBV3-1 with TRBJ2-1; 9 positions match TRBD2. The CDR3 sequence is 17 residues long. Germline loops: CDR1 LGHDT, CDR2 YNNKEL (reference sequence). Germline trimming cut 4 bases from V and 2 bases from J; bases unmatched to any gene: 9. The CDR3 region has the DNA TGTGCCAGCAGCCCTGGGTCCGCGGGAGGGCCCTACAATGAGCAGTTCTTC. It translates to CASSPGSAGGPYNEQFF.

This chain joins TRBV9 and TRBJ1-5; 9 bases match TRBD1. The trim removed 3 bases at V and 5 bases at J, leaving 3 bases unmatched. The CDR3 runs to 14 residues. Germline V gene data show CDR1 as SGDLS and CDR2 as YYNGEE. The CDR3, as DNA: TGTGCCAGCAGCGCGGGACAGGGATATCAGCCCCAGCATTTT. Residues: CASSAGQGYQPQHF.

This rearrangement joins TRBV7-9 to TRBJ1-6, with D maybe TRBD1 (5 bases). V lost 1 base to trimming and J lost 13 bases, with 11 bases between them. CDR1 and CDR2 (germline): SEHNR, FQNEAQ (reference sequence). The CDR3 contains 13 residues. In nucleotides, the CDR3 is TGTGCCAGCAGCTTAGAGCGGGGGGATCCCCTCCACTTT. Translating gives CASSLERGDPLHF.

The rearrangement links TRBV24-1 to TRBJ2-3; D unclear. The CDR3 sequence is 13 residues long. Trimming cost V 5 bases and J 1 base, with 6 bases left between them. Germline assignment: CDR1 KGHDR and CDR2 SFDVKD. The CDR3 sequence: CATSGVGTDTQYF. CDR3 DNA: TGTGCCACCAGTGGGGTCGGCACAGATACGCAGTATTTT.

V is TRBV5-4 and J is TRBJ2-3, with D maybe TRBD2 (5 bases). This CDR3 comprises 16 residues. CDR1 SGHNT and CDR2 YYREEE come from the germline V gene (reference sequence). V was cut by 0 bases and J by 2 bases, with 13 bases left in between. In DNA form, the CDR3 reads TGTGCCAGCAGCTTGGACTCGGACTCATCCACAGATACGCAGTATTTT. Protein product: CASSLDSDSSTDTQYF. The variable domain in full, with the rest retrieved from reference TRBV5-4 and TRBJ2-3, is ETGVTQSPTHLIKTRGQQVTLRCSSQSGHNTVSWYQQALGQGPQFIFQYYREEENGRGNFPPRFSGLQFPNYSSELNVNALELDDSALYLCASSLDSDSSTDTQYFGPGTRLTVL.

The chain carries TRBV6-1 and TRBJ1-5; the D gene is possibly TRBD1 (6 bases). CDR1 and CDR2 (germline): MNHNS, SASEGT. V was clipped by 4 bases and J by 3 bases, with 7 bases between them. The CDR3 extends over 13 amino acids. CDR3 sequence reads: CASSGQVNQPQHF. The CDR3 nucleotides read TGTGCCAGCAGTGGACAGGTCAATCAGCCCCAGCATTTT.

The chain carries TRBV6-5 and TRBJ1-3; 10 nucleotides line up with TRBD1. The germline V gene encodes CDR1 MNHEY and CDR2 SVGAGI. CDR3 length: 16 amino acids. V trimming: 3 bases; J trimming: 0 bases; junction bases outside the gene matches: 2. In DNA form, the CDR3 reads TGTGCCAGCAGTTATCGGACAGGGGGCTCTGGAAACACCATATATTTT. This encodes CASSYRTGGSGNTIYF.

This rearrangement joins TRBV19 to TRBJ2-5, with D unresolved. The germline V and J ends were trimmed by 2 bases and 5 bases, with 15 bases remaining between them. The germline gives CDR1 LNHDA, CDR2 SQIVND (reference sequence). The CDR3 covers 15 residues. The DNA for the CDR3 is TGTGCCAGTAGTATAAAGGGCTATCCCCGGGAGACCCAGTACTTC. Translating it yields CASSIKGYPRETQYF.

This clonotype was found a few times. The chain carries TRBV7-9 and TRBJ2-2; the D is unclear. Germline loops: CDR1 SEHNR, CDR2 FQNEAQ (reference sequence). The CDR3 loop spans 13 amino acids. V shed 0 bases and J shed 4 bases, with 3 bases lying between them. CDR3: CASSLASTGELFF. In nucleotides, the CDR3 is TGTGCCAGCAGCTTAGCTAGCACCGGGGAGCTGTTTTTT.

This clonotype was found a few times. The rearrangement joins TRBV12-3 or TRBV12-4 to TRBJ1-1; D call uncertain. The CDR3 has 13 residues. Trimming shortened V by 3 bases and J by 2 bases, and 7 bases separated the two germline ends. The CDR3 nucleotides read TGTGCCAGCAGTTTGCAGGTAAACACTGAAGCTTTCTTT. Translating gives CASSLQVNTEAFF.

CDR3 region: CASSVAGTNNEQFF. The CDR3, as DNA: TGTGCCAGCAGCGTAGCCGGGACAAACAATGAGCAGTTCTTC. This chain links TRBV9 with TRBJ2-1, with D possibly being TRBD1 (6 bases). Trimming left V 0 bases short and J 5 bases short, with 9 bases between. CDR3 length: 14 amino acids. CDR1 and CDR2 from the germline V gene are SGDLS and YYNGEE.

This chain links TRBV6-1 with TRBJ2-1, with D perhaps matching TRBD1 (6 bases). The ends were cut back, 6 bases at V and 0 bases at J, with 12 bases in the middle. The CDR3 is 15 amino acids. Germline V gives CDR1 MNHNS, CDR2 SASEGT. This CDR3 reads CASRRTASSYNEQFF. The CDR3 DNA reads TGTGCCAGCAGAAGGACAGCGAGCTCCTACAATGAGCAGTTCTTC.

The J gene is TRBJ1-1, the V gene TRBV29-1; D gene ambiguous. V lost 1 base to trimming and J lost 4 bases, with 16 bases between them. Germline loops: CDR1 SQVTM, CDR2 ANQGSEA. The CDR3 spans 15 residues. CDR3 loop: CSVEAPGLAFTEAFF. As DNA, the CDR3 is TGCAGCGTTGAAGCCCCTGGTTTGGCGTTCACTGAAGCTTTCTTT.

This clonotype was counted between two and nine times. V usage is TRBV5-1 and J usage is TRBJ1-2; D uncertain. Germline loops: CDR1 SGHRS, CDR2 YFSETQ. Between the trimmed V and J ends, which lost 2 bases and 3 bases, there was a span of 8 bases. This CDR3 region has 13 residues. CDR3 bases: TGCGCCAGCAGCTTTGAGCGGGACTATGGCTACACCTTC. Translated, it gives CASSFERDYGYTF. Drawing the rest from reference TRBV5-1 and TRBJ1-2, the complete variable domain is KAGVTQTPRYLIKTRGQQVTLSCSPISGHRSVSWYQQTPGQGLQFLFEYFSETQRNKGNFPGRFSGRQFSNSRSEMNVSTLELGDSALYLCASSFERDYGYTFGSGTRLTVV.

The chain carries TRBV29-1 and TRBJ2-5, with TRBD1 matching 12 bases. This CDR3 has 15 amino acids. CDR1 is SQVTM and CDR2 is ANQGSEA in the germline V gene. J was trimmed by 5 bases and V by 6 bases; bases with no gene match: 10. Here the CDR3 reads CSVPTGTGGVETQYF. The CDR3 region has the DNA TGCAGCGTCCCTACCGGGACAGGGGGCGTTGAGACCCAGTACTTC.

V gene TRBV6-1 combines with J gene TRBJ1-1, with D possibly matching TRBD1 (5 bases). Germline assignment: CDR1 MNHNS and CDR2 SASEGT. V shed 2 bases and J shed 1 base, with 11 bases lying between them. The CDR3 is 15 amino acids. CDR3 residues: CASSEFSGTNTEAFF. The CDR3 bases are TGTGCCAGCAGTGAATTTTCAGGGACGAACACTGAAGCTTTCTTT.

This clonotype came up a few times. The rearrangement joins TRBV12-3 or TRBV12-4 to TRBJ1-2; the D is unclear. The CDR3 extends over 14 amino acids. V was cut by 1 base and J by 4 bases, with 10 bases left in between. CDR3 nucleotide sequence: TGTGCCAGCAGTTTAGACCGCCGTGGCTATGGCTACACCTTC. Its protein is CASSLDRRGYGYTF.

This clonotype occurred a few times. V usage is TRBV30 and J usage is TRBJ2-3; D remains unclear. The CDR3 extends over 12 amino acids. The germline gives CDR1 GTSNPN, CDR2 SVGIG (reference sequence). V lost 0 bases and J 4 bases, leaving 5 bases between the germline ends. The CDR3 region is CAWSVPPDTQYF. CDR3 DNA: TGTGCCTGGAGTGTACCCCCAGATACGCAGTATTTT.

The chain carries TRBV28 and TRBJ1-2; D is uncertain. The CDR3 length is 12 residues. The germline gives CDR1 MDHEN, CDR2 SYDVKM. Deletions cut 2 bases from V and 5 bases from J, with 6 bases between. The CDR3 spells CASSLSQYGYTF. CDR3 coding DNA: TGTGCCAGCAGTTTAAGCCAGTATGGCTACACCTTC.

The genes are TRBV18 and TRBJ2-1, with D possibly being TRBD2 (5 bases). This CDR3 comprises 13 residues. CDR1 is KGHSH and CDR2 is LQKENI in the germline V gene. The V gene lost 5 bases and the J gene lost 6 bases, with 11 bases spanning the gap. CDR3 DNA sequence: TGTGCCAGCTCATACCTAGAGGGCAATGAGCAGTTCTTC. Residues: CASSYLEGNEQFF.

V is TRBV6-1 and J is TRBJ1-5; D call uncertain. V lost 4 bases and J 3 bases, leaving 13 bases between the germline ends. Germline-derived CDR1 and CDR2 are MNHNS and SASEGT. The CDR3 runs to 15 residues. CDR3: CASSGRVPYNQPQHF. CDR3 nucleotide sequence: TGTGCCAGCAGTGGAAGAGTACCCTACAATCAGCCCCAGCATTTT.

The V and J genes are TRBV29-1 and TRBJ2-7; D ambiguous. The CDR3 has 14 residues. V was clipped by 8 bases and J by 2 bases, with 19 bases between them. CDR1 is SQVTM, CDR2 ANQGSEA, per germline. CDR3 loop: CSSRWVEEPYEQYV. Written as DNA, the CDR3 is TGCAGCTCTCGCTGGGTGGAAGAGCCCTACGAGCAGTACGTC.

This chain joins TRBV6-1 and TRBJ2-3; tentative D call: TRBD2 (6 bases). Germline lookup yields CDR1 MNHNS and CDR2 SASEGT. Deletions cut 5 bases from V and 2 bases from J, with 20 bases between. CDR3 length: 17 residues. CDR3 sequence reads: CASSRGGARYATDTQYF. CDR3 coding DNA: TGTGCCAGCAGTCGCGGCGGGGCACGCTACGCCACAGATACGCAGTATTTT.

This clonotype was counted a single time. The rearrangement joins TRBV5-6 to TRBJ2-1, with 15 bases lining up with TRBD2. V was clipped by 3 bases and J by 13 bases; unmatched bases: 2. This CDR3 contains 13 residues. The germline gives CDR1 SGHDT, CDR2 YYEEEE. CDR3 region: CASSWTSGRGQFF. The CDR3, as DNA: TGTGCCAGCAGCTGGACTAGCGGGAGGGGACAGTTCTTC.

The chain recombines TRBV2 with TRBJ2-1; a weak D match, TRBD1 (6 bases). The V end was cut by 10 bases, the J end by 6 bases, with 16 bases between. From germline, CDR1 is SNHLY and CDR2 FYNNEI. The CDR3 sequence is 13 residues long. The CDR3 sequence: CATTTGMTNEQFF. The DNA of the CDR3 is TGTGCCACCACGACAGGAATGACCAATGAGCAGTTCTTC.

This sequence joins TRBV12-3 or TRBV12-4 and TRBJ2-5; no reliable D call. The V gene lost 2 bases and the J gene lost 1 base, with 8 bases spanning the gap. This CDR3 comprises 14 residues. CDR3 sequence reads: CASSLSSAQETQYF. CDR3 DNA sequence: TGTGCCAGCAGTTTATCCTCGGCCCAAGAGACCCAGTACTTC.

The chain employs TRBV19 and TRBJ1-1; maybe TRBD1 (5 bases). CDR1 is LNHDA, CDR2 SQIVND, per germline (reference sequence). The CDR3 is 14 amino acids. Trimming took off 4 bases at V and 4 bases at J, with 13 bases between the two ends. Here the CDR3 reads CASSSFGGGTEAFF. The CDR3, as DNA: TGTGCCAGTAGTAGTTTCGGGGGGGGCACTGAAGCTTTCTTT.